This entry concerns a single T cell receptor (beta chain). Antigen specificity is unknown. The V gene's germline CDR1 is SGHTA and CDR2 FQGNSA. The CDR3 is 11 amino acids. The V end was cut by 2 bases, the J end by 15 bases, with 11 bases between. These data are taken from a study of shared clonotypes between healthy human individuals. Overall study context: The people who gave samples were two women and a few men aged 18 to 49. CD4 naive cells filled three plates per donor, CD4 memory three, CD8 naive two and CD8 memory one.

The assay was immunoSEQ multiplex PCR, and TCRdb's table has in-frame clones only and misses some. The sample lists more than 1,200,000 clones, 98% seen once, with approximately 0.4% in the top ten. Study-wide points: Naive subsets typically showed greater estimated richness than memory subsets.

The sample taken for sequencing was naive CD4+ T cells sorted from blood. The subset: CD45RA+ positively selected. The receptor's source is a young man in good health. The chain recombines TRBV7-2 with TRBJ2-1; no reliable D call. The CDR3 nucleotides are TGTGCCAGCAGCTTACATGGATCGGGGTTCTTC. Translating gives CASSLHGSGFF.